This T cell receptor (beta chain) was identified in a study of T cell responses to AZD1222 COVID-19 vaccine. Of note for this clone: Its antigen remains unknown.

TCRdb's copy holds only in-frame clones and misses some; the assay was immunoSEQ multiplex PCR. Here the sample spans approximately 150,000 clones, around nine tenths being singletons. Study-wide results and caveats: Only six individuals given AZD1222 were seropositive at baseline.

The germline CDR1 and CDR2 sequences are SGHAT and FQNNGV. This CDR3 contains 15 residues. Trimming removed 5 bases from V and 4 bases from J, with 17 bases in between. This receptor was taken from an adult who received the AZD1222 COVID-19 vaccine. The J gene is TRBJ1-2, the V gene TRBV11-2; D remains unclear. This material consisted of peripheral blood, taken 28 days after the second AZD1222 dose. CDR3: CASSPYMDGTYGYTF. In DNA form, the CDR3 reads TGTGCCAGCAGCCCCTACATGGACGGCACCTATGGCTACACCTTC.